This TCR beta chain was captured by sequencing in a study of PD-1 blockade in classical Hodgkin lymphoma. On this clone: Its antigen is not known.

Measured with immunoSEQ multiplex PCR; TCRdb has only the in-frame clones, and not every one. The sample has 99,000 or so clones, approximately 89% seen once. Time point indicated: cycle 4 day 1 (C4D1), after more than five weeks of nivolumab. All patients relapsed after autologous stem cell transplantation, and brentuximab vedotin exposure varied. Whole-study results and caveats: Complete responders matched newly diagnosed patients in baseline diversity. Reported baseline diversity: healthy donors highest, relapsed/refractory patients lowest. Repertoire difference causes, possibly disease activity or prior therapy, remain undefined.

Trimming took off 0 bases at V and 0 bases at J, with 12 bases between the two ends. The CDR3 extends over 16 amino acids. The germline CDR1 and CDR2 sequences are LGHNA and YSLEER. The TCR originated in a human donor with classical Hodgkin lymphoma. The chain carries TRBV4-3 and TRBJ2-7, with D maybe TRBD1 (6 bases). The starting material was peripheral blood mononuclear cells (PBMCs), obtained before the fourth cycle of nivolumab. The CDR3: CASSQEYQGPSYEQYF. The CDR3 region has the DNA TGCGCCAGCAGCCAAGAGTATCAGGGGCCCTCCTACGAGCAGTACTTC.